Listed here is a single T cell receptor (beta chain). Germline-derived CDR1 and CDR2 are SGHTA and FQGTGA. The V gene end was trimmed by 4 bases and the J gene end by 7 bases; junction bases not matched to a gene: 5. This CDR3 region has 13 residues. This sample is part of a study of blood T cell repertoires in COVID-19. On the study more broadly: PBMCs, B-cell-depleted T cells, or T cells provided the cDNA or gDNA that made up the material.

Authors' methods: Nucleated cell number was recorded as an estimate derived from reference gene primer amplification. Measured with immunoSEQ multiplex PCR; TCRdb has only the in-frame clones, and not every one. V, J and clone size were drawn from that table, and D and trimming were deduced from the DNA. The sample holds nearly 35,000 clones, 85% seen once. The gene calls are TRBV7-3 and TRBJ2-5; 8 bases map to TRBD2. This clonotype was obtained from a human donor with acute or convalescent COVID-19. The donor label of this sample is uncertain. The sequenced material came from peripheral blood. The CDR3: CASSSGLEGTQYF. The DNA for the CDR3 is TGTGCCAGCAGCTCGGGACTAGAGGGGACCCAGTACTTC.